What follows are 14 T cell receptor beta chains derived from one specimen sequenced in a study of blood T cell repertoires in COVID-19. Measured with immunoSEQ multiplex PCR; TCRdb has only the in-frame clones, and not every one. The top ten clones hold roughly a tenth of a sample with about 240,000 clones, around 85% of them seen once. The sequenced sample consisted of peripheral blood. The receptor set was obtained from an elderly woman with acute or convalescent COVID-19.

This clone has a handful of counts. The chain has TRBV6-6 and TRBJ1-1; possibly TRBD1 for D (5 bases). V was pared by 2 bases and J by 8 bases, with 15 bases between. The CDR3 is made up of 14 amino acids. Germline CDR1 is MNHNY and CDR2 is SVGAGI (reference sequence). This CDR3 reads CASSYTGSLMEAFF. In nucleotides, the CDR3 is TGTGCCAGCAGTTACACAGGCTCCCTTATGGAAGCTTTCTTT.

The V call is TRBV28, the J call TRBJ1-6; 8 nucleotides align to TRBD1. Trimming removed 7 bases from V and 2 bases from J; junction bases left unmatched: 4. CDR1 is MDHEN and CDR2 is SYDVKM in the germline V gene. The length of the CDR3 is 15 residues. CDR3 region: CASTETGAYNSPLHF. The CDR3 region has the DNA TGTGCCAGCACCGAGACAGGGGCCTATAATTCACCCCTCCACTTT.

The chain has TRBV5-1 and TRBJ1-4; the match to TRBD1 covers 7 bases. This CDR3 has 17 amino acids. Germline assignment: CDR1 SGHRS and CDR2 YFSETQ. The V segment lost 6 bases and the J segment 3 bases; nucleotides outside the gene matches: 14. Written as DNA, the CDR3 is TGCGCCAGCACTCGCTTTGGAGGGGGCGCGGCTAATGAAAAACTGTTTTTT. Protein product: CASTRFGGGAANEKLFF.

The chain is built from TRBV5-1 and TRBJ2-1; 10 bases line up with TRBD2. This CDR3 comprises 15 residues. Per germline, CDR1 SGHRS and CDR2 YFSETQ. Losses at the gene ends were 0 bases for V and 8 bases for J; bases not matched to a gene: 5. CDR3: CASSLESGGAHEQFF. CDR3 nucleotide sequence: TGCGCCAGCAGCTTGGAAAGCGGGGGGGCCCATGAGCAGTTCTTC.

This clone was seen just once. The chain carries TRBV3-1 (or the pseudogene TRBV3-2) and TRBJ1-3, with 9 positions matching TRBD1. CDR3 length: 15 residues. V was pared by 4 bases and J by 1 base, with 2 bases of the junction left unmatched. Germline CDR1 reads LGHDT; CDR2 reads YNNKEL (reference sequence). CDR3 nucleotide sequence: TGTGCCAGCAGCCTCGGGACAGGGTCTGGAAACACCATATATTTT. Protein sequence: CASSLGTGSGNTIYF.

V is TRBV5-6 and J is TRBJ1-1; possible D gene TRBD1, 5 bases. The CDR3 is 15 amino acids. Per germline, CDR1 SGHDT and CDR2 YYEEEE. V was shortened by 0 bases and J by 5 bases, with 14 bases between the two germline ends. The CDR3: CASSLAGRAPTEAFF. DNA of the CDR3: TGTGCCAGCAGCTTGGCCGGCAGGGCCCCAACTGAAGCTTTCTTT.

J is TRBJ1-3 and V is TRBV30; tentative D call: TRBD1 (5 bases). Germline loops: CDR1 GTSNPN, CDR2 SVGIG (reference sequence). This CDR3 contains 13 residues. The CDR3 DNA is TGTGCTTCCGCGGCAGGGACTGGAAACACCATATATTTT. This codes for CASAAGTGNTIYF.

The DNA for the CDR3 is TGTGCCAGTAGTATAGGGGCAGGGGGCGGTCAGCCCCAGCATTTT. It encodes CASSIGAGGGQPQHF. V and J are TRBV19 and TRBJ1-5, with TRBD1 identical over 8 bases. The CDR3 covers 15 residues. Trimming removed 1 base from V and 6 bases from J; junction bases left unmatched: 5. Germline V CDR1 and CDR2: LNHDA, SQIVND (reference sequence).

CDR3 coding DNA: TGTGCCAGCAGCCAAGTTTTTCAGGGGGCGAGGGACCTCCACTTT. It specifies CASSQVFQGARDLHF. The chain joins TRBV3-1 (or the pseudogene TRBV3-2) to TRBJ1-6; TRBD1 aligns across 8 bases. CDR1 and CDR2 (germline): LGHDT, YNNKEL (reference sequence). The CDR3 runs 15 residues. Unmatched junction bases numbered 11, after V lost 1 base and J lost 15 bases.

This chain connects TRBV5-4 to TRBJ2-1; 7 bases align to TRBD2. There are 15 residues in the CDR3. CDR1 and CDR2 from the germline V gene are SGHNT and YYREEE (reference sequence). V dropped 0 bases and J dropped 7; count of bases not matched to a gene: 7. Here the CDR3 reads CASSLGLAQANEQFF. Written as DNA, the CDR3 is TGTGCCAGCAGCTTGGGACTAGCACAAGCTAATGAGCAGTTCTTC. Filled out from reference TRBV5-4 and TRBJ2-1, the complete variable domain reads ETGVTQSPTHLIKTRGQQVTLRCSSQSGHNTVSWYQQALGQGPQFIFQYYREEENGRGNFPPRFSGLQFPNYSSELNVNALELDDSALYLCASSLGLAQANEQFFGPGTRLTVL.

The chain uses TRBV2 and TRBJ1-1; 10 nucleotides align to TRBD1. The trim removed 8 bases at V and 5 bases at J, leaving 5 bases unmatched. The CDR3 is 13 amino acids. Germline V CDR1 and CDR2: SNHLY, FYNNEI. CDR3 in amino acids: CASSDRGETEAFF. The CDR3 DNA reads as TGTGCCAGCTCGGACAGGGGGGAGACTGAAGCTTTCTTT.

This clone was seen just once. The rearrangement links TRBV28 to TRBJ2-4, with 7 nucleotides matching TRBD1. Trimming cost V 7 bases and J 6 bases; bases outside gene matches: 9. In germline, CDR1 is MDHEN, CDR2 SYDVKM. The CDR3 is made up of 14 amino acids. In DNA, the CDR3 is TGTGCCAGCAACTCACAGGGGTTTAGAAACATTCAGTACTTC. It translates to CASNSQGFRNIQYF. Full variable domain (remainder filled in from reference TRBV28 and TRBJ2-4): DVKVTQSSRYLVKRTGEKVFLECVQDMDHENMFWYRQDPGLGLRLIYFSYDVKMKEKGDIPEGYSVSREKKERFSLILESASTNQTSMYLCASNSQGFRNIQYFGAGTRLSVL.

The V call is TRBV5-1, the J call TRBJ1-2; 7 bases are a match to TRBD1. From germline, CDR1 is SGHRS and CDR2 YFSETQ. The CDR3 is made up of 15 amino acids. Trimming took 4 bases from V and 4 from J; bases not matched to a gene: 10. In DNA, the CDR3 is TGCGCCAGCAGCGTGGAGGCGGGACAGATCTATGGCTACACCTTC. Translated: CASSVEAGQIYGYTF.

The chain combines TRBV6-5 with TRBJ1-6, with D possibly TRBD1 on 6 matching bases. V was trimmed by 6 bases and J by 10 bases, leaving 10 bases between them. CDR3 size: 12 residues. The V gene's germline CDR1 is MNHEY and CDR2 SVGAGI. The CDR3 coding sequence is TGTGCCAGCAGGGACAGTCACTCACCCCTCCACTTT. Protein sequence: CASRDSHSPLHF.